This TCR beta chain was profiled in a study of shared clonotypes between healthy human individuals. The CDR3 sequence is 15 residues long. V was shortened by 1 base and J by 2 bases, with 12 bases between the two germline ends. Per germline, CDR1 SGHRS and CDR2 YFSETQ. The replicate PCRs on unsorted PBMC were given approximately 300 ng DNA, which is about 27,000 T cell genomes. Measured with immunoSEQ multiplex PCR; TCRdb has only the in-frame clones, and not every one. The sample holds approximately 470,000 clones, 60% to 80% seen once. What was sequenced was PBMCs. The TCR sequence derives from a woman between 40 and 50 years old in good health. Some clones in this sample may be carry-over from other donors' samples. The J gene is TRBJ2-5, the V gene TRBV5-1; D is perhaps TRBD2 (6 bases). The CDR3 region is CASSLRVAGQETQYF. In DNA form, the CDR3 reads TGCGCCAGCAGCTTGAGGGTGGCGGGGCAAGAGACCCAGTACTTC.